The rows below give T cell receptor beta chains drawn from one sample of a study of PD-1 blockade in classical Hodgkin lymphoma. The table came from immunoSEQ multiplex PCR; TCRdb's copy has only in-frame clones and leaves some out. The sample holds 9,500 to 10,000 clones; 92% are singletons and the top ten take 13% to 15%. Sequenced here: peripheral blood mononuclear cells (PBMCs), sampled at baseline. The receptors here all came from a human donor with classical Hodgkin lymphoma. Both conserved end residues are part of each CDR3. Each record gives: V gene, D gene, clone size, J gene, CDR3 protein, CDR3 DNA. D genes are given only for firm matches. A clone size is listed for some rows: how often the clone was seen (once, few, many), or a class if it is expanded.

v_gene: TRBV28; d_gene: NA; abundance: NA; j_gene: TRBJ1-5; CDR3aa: CASLGGPGRSGQPQHF; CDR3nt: TGTGCCAGTTTAGGGGGACCCGGCCGCAGTGGTCAGCCCCAGCATTTT
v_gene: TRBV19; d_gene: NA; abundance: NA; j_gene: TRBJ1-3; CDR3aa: CASKGPFSGNTIYF; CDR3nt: TGTGCCAGTAAGGGGCCATTCTCTGGAAACACCATATATTTT
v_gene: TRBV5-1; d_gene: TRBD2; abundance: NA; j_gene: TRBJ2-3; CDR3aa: CASSRSLLAGEVDTQYF; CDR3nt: TGCGCCAGCAGCCGCTCTCTACTAGCGGGAGAAGTAGATACGCAGTATTTT
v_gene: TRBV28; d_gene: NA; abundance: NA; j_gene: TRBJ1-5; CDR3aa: CASSPPVGNGQPQHF; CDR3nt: TGTGCCAGCTCACCCCCGGTGGGGAACGGGCAGCCCCAGCATTTT
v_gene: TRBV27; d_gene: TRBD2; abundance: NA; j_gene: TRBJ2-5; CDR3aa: CASMFSSGRFETQYF; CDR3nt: TGTGCCAGCATGTTTTCCAGCGGGAGGTTCGAGACCCAGTACTTC
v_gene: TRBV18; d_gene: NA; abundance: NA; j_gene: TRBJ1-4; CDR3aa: CASSPSSILDEKLFF; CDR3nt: TGTGCCAGCTCACCATCTTCCATCCTCGATGAAAAACTGTTTTTT
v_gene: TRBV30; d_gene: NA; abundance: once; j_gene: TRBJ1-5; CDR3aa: CAGSRASNQPQHF; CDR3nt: TGTGCTGGCAGCCGGGCGAGCAATCAGCCCCAGCATTTT
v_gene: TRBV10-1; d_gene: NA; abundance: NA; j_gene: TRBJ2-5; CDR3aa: CASSEAGEETQYF; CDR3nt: TGCGCCAGCAGTGAAGCAGGGGAAGAGACCCAGTACTTC
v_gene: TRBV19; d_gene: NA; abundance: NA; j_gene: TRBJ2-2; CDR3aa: CASKIRGGGTGELFF; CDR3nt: TGTGCCAGTAAGATAAGGGGGGGTGGCACCGGGGAGCTGTTTTTT
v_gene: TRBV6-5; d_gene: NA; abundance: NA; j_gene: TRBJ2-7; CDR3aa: CASTLPGSVPYEQYF; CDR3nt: TGTGCCAGCACCCTACCGGGTAGCGTTCCCTACGAGCAGTACTTC
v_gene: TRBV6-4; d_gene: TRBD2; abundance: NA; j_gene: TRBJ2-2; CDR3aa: CASLRLAANTGELFF; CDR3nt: TGTGCCAGCCTCCGACTAGCGGCGAACACCGGGGAGCTGTTTTTT
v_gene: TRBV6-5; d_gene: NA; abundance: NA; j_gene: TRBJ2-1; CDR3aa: CASSYFRGYEQFF; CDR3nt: TGTGCCAGCAGTTACTTCCGGGGCTATGAGCAGTTCTTC
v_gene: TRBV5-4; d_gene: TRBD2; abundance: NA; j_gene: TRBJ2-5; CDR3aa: CASSLVVREGRKTQYF; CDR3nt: TGTGCCAGCAGCTTGGTCGTCCGGGAGGGCCGGAAGACCCAGTACTTC
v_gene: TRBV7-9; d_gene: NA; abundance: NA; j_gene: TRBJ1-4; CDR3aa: CASSPGQARYEKLFF; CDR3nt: TGTGCCAGCAGCCCCGGGCAGGCCAGATACGAAAAACTGTTTTTT
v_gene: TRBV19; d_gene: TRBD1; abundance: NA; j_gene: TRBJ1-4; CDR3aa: CASSYMDRGIEKLFF; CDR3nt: TGTGCCAGTAGCTACATGGACAGGGGGATTGAAAAACTGTTTTTT
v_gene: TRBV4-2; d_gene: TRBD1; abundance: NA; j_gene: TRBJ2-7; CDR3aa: CASSPGTGGAYEQYF; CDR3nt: TGTGCCAGCAGCCCCGGGACAGGGGGGGCCTACGAGCAGTACTTC
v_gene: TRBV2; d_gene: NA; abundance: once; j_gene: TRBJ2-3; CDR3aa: CASRLALAHPDTQYF; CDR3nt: TGTGCCAGCAGACTAGCCCTCGCCCATCCCGATACGCAGTATTTT
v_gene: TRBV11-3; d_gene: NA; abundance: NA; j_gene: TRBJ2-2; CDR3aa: CASSLRAGNTGELFF; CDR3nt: TGTGCCAGCAGCTTAAGGGCAGGAAACACCGGGGAGCTGTTTTTT
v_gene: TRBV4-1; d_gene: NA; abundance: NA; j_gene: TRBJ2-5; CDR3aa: CASSQVRWETQYF; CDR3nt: TGCGCCAGCAGCCAAGTAAGGTGGGAGACCCAGTACTTC
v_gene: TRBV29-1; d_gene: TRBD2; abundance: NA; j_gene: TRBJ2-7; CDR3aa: CSVEDLTSGGGEQYF; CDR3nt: TGCAGCGTTGAAGATCTGACTAGCGGGGGGGGCGAGCAGTACTTC
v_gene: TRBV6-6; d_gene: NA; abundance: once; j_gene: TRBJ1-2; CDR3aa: CASSKSDRAHGGYTF; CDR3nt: TGTGCCAGCAGCAAGAGCGACAGAGCACACGGTGGCTACACCTTC
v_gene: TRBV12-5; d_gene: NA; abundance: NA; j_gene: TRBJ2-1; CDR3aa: CASGFGYNEQFF; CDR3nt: TGTGCTAGTGGTTTCGGCTACAATGAGCAGTTCTTC
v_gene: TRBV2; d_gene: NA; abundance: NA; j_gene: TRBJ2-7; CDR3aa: CASSGSVDSLAYEQYF; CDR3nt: TGTGCCAGCAGTGGGTCGGTCGACAGTCTAGCCTACGAGCAGTACTTC
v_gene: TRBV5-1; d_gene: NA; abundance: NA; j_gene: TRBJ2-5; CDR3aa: CASSNNAPGAVTQYF; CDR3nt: TGCGCCAGCAGTAATAACGCACCAGGGGCGGTGACCCAGTACTTC
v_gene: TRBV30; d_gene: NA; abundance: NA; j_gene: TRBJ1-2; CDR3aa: CASPVGGSGYTF; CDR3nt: TGTGCCTCACCCGTCGGAGGGAGCGGCTACACCTTC
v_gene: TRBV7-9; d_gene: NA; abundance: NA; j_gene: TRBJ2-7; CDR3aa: CASSGDSAEQYF; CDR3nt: TGTGCCAGCAGCGGAGACTCGGCCGAGCAGTACTTC
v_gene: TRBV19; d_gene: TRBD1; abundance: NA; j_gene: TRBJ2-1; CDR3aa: CASMGTGYYNEQFF; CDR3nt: TGTGCCAGTATGGGGACAGGGTACTACAATGAGCAGTTCTTC
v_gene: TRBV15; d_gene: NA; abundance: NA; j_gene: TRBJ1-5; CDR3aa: CATSRDRQGGWNQPQHF; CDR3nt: TGTGCCACCAGCAGAGATCGACAAGGTGGTTGGAATCAGCCCCAGCATTTT
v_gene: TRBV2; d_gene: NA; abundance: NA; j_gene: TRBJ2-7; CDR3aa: CASSENPSSYEQYF; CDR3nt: TGTGCCAGCAGTGAAAATCCTAGCTCCTACGAGCAGTACTTC
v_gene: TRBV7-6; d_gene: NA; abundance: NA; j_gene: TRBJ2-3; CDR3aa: CASSLAGTRDTQYF; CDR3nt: TGTGCCAGCAGCTTAGCCGGTACCCGGGATACGCAGTATTTT
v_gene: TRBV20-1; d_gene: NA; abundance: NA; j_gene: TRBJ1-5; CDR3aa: CSAGGDPQHF; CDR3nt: TGCAGTGCTGGGGGGGACCCCCAGCATTTT
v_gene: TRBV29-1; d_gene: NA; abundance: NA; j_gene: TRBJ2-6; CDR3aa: CSVEDGRLGANVLTF; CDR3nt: TGCAGCGTTGAAGATGGACGGCTGGGGGCCAACGTCCTGACTTTC
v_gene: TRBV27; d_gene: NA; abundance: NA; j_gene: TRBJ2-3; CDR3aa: CASSSYGGSTDTQYF; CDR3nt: TGTGCCAGCAGTTCGTACGGGGGAAGCACAGATACGCAGTATTTT
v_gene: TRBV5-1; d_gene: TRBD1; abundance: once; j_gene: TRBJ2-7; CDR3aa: CASRRDRNYEQYF; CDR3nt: TGCGCCAGCAGAAGGGACAGGAACTACGAGCAGTACTTC
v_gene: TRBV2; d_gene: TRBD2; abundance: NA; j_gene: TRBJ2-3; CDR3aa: CASSEPGLADTDTQYF; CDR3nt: TGTGCCAGCAGTGAACCGGGACTAGCGGACACAGATACGCAGTATTTT
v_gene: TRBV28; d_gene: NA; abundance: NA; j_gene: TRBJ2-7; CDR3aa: CASSGYEQYF; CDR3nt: TGTGCCAGCAGTGGCTACGAGCAGTACTTC
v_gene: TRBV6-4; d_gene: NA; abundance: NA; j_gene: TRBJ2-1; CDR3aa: CASSDSLSGYNEQFF; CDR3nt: TGTGCCAGCAGTGACTCACTGAGCGGTTACAATGAGCAGTTCTTC